This T cell receptor (beta chain) was sequenced for a study of T cells in Graves' hyperthyroidism and ophthalmopathy. Study observations and caveats: From stable hyperthyroidism, ophthalmopathy was set apart by a 13 V-J model.

Germline V CDR1 and CDR2: SGHTA, FQGNSA. The length of the CDR3 is 14 residues. V lost 1 base and J lost 1, with 8 bases in between. About this clonotype itself: Its antigen is unidentified.

What was amplified from RNA transcripts were TCR beta CDR3 regions. Using the HTBI primer set, a first-round RT-PCR was run on the TCR CDR3. TCRdb itself ran the multiplex PCR reads through MiXCR, one entry per CDR3 protein. The profile covers roughly 800,000 distinct CDR3 sequences, with roughly 40% appearing a single time and around 10% taken by the ten largest. If no ophthalmopathy progression occurred within 18 months, Graves' hyperthyroidism was stable. Hyperthyroidism in the patients, aged 18 to 65, was newly diagnosed and under 2 months in duration. Over 9 ml of fresh peripheral blood supplied the PBMCs.

The sequence was collected from a young man with Graves' hyperthyroidism. The sequenced sample was blood. The rearrangement links TRBV7-2 to TRBJ2-7; D gene uncertain. The CDR3 region is CASSLVSLSYEQYF. For the CDR3, the DNA is TGTGCCAGCAGCTTAGTCAGCCTTTCCTACGAGCAGTACTTC.